Shown below are 21 T cell receptor beta chains from a single sample sequenced in a study of blood T cell dynamics during melanoma immunotherapy. The protocol was immunoSEQ multiplex PCR, while the TCRdb copy is restricted to in-frame clones and leaves out a portion. The data contain some 9,300 clones, 70% to 90% of them seen just once; the ten biggest clones take up over 30%. Time point reported: pre-treatment baseline. The sequencing used blood, collected from a patient treated with checkpoint blockade. The receptor source for this set is a human donor with melanoma.

The rearrangement joins TRBV30 to TRBJ1-2; D call uncertain. The V end was cut by 2 bases, the J end by 4 bases, with 8 bases between. The germline V gene has CDR1 GTSNPN and CDR2 SVGIG (reference sequence). The CDR3 spans 12 residues. The CDR3 DNA follows: TGTGCCTGGAGTCCGGGAAGCTATGGCTACACCTTC. This sequence encodes CAWSPGSYGYTF.

The chain links TRBV19 to TRBJ2-7; possibly TRBD2 for D (5 bases). CDR1 and CDR2 from the germline V gene are LNHDA and SQIVND (reference sequence). There are 13 residues in the CDR3. V was trimmed by 6 bases and J by 3 bases, leaving 12 bases between them. For the CDR3, the DNA is TGTGCCAGTAGGCCTAACGAGGGCTACGAGCAGTACTTC. Translation gives CASRPNEGYEQYF. The whole variable domain, filled in from reference TRBV19 and TRBJ2-7, reads DGGITQSPKYLFRKEGQNVTLSCEQNLNHDAMYWYRQDPGQGLRLIYYSQIVNDFQKGDIAEGYSVSREKKESFPLTVTSAQKNPTAFYLCASRPNEGYEQYFGPGTRLTVT.

V is TRBV2 and J is TRBJ2-5; 8 bases are a match to TRBD1. Trimming removed 6 bases from V and 13 bases from J; junction bases left unmatched: 10. The germline gives CDR1 SNHLY, CDR2 FYNNEI. This CDR3 contains 12 residues. The CDR3 is CASSLGDRSAYF. CDR3 coding DNA: TGTGCCAGCAGCCTAGGGGACAGGTCAGCGTACTTC.

The chain recombines TRBV18 with TRBJ2-7; D remains ambiguous. Trimming took off 2 bases at V and 2 bases at J, with 7 bases between the two ends. Germline V CDR1 and CDR2: KGHSH, LQKENI. The CDR3 length is 13 residues. CDR3 region: CASSPGEAYEQYF. For the CDR3, the DNA is TGTGCCAGCTCACCAGGGGAAGCCTACGAGCAGTACTTC. The complete variable domain, with remaining parts taken from reference TRBV18 and TRBJ2-7, reads NAGVMQNPRHLVRRRGQEARLRCSPMKGHSHVYWYRQLPEEGLKFMVYLQKENIIDESGMPKERFSAEFPKEGPSILRIQQVVRGDSAAYFCASSPGEAYEQYFGPGTRLTVT.

The J gene is TRBJ2-7, the V gene TRBV18, with D maybe TRBD1 (7 bases). Germline V gene lookup returns CDR1 KGHSH and CDR2 LQKENI. The germline V and J ends were trimmed by 3 bases and 2 bases, with 11 bases remaining between them. The CDR3 is 14 residues long. CDR3 region: CASSPRGTAYEQYF. For the CDR3, the DNA is TGTGCCAGCTCACCCCGGGGGACAGCCTACGAGCAGTACTTC. Based on the CDR3 plus reference TRBV18 and TRBJ2-7, the full variable domain is NAGVMQNPRHLVRRRGQEARLRCSPMKGHSHVYWYRQLPEEGLKFMVYLQKENIIDESGMPKERFSAEFPKEGPSILRIQQVVRGDSAAYFCASSPRGTAYEQYFGPGTRLTVT.

This clone has only one observation. The chain uses TRBV7-3 and TRBJ2-7, with 7 bases matching TRBD2. Germline-derived CDR1 and CDR2 are SGHTA and FQGTGA. The CDR3 runs 15 residues. Losses at the gene ends were 1 base for V and 1 base for J; bases not matched to a gene: 4. In nucleotides, the CDR3 is TGTGCCAGCAGCTTAATTAGCGGGCCTTCCTACGAGCAGTACTTC. Translating gives CASSLISGPSYEQYF.

CDR3 nucleotide sequence: TGTGCCAGCAGTTTCCATTATAGCGGGAGCTTCTCCGGGGAACAGTACTTC. Residues: CASSFHYSGSFSGEQYF. V is TRBV27 and J is TRBJ2-7, with 9 bases that match TRBD2. This CDR3 region has 17 residues. Germline V CDR1 and CDR2: MNHEY, SMNVEV (reference sequence). After removal of 3 bases from V and 10 bases from J, the junction contained 19 bases not matched to a gene.

The chain joins TRBV6-4 to TRBJ2-2; D tentatively fits TRBD1 or TRBD2 (5 bases each). V lost 4 bases and J 0 bases, leaving 9 bases between the germline ends. CDR1 MRHNA and CDR2 SNTAGT come from the germline V gene. The CDR3 is 15 amino acids. Written as DNA, the CDR3 is TGTGCCAGCAGTGTAGAGGGGTCGAACACCGGGGAGCTGTTTTTT. This sequence encodes CASSVEGSNTGELFF.

CDR3 in amino acids: CASSEDRGMNTEAFF. The CDR3 nucleotides are TGTGCCAGCAGCGAGGACAGGGGAATGAACACTGAAGCTTTCTTT. The rearrangement links TRBV7-9 to TRBJ1-1; 9 bases are shared with TRBD1. The CDR3 is 15 residues long. Trimming removed 5 bases from V and 0 bases from J; junction bases left unmatched: 4. Germline V gene sequence: CDR1 SEHNR, CDR2 FQNEAQ (reference sequence).

The gene calls are TRBV2 and TRBJ2-7, with 9 bases lining up with TRBD1. This CDR3 comprises 14 residues. J gave up 1 base and V 6 bases, and 4 bases lay outside the gene matches. Germline CDR1 SNHLY, CDR2 FYNNEI. The DNA of the CDR3 is TGTGCCAGCAGCGCCGGGACAGGGTCCTACGAGCAGTACTTC. This codes for CASSAGTGSYEQYF.

The chain recombines TRBV18 with TRBJ2-5; D remains unclear. The CDR3 spans 12 residues. Germline V lookup: CDR1 KGHSH, CDR2 LQKENI. The V and J ends lost 2 bases and 7 bases respectively, with 8 bases between them. This chain's CDR3 is CASSPGQWTQYF. For the CDR3, the DNA is TGTGCCAGCTCACCAGGCCAGTGGACCCAGTACTTC.

The CDR3 loop reads CASSLEPPGPRNSPLHF. In nucleotides, the CDR3 is TGCGCCAGCAGCTTGGAGCCCCCGGGACCGAGAAATTCACCCCTCCACTTT. The chain carries TRBV5-1 and TRBJ1-6, with a weak D call TRBD1 (5 bases). The CDR3 extends over 17 amino acids. Per the germline V gene, CDR1 is SGHRS and CDR2 is YFSETQ. V was shortened by 0 bases and J by 7 bases, with 17 bases between the two germline ends.

The chain carries TRBV28 and TRBJ1-4; 7 bases align to TRBD1. Germline V CDR1 and CDR2: MDHEN, SYDVKM. CDR3 size: 15 residues. V lost 6 bases and J lost 8; bases outside the gene matches: 12. CDR3 bases: TGTGCCAGCAGGCTCAGACAGGGCCCGGGGGAAAAACTGTTTTTT. It specifies CASRLRQGPGEKLFF.

The chain joins TRBV7-2 to TRBJ2-7, with 7 bases identical to TRBD1. There are 14 residues in the CDR3. The junction had 4 bases not matched to a gene; V was cut back by 5 bases and J by 0 bases. In germline, CDR1 is SGHTA, CDR2 FQGNSA. CDR3 DNA sequence: TGTGCCAGCAGCCCGGACAGGAACTCCTACGAGCAGTACTTC. Encoded protein: CASSPDRNSYEQYF.

This chain links TRBV7-8 with TRBJ2-7; 8 bases match TRBD2. Germline V CDR1 and CDR2: SGHVS, FQNEAQ. J was trimmed by 6 bases and V by 5 bases; bases with no gene match: 12. The CDR3 loop spans 15 amino acids. The CDR3 bases are TGTGCCAGCAGCCCACAACGGGGCGGGAGGCCCGAGCAGTACTTC. It encodes CASSPQRGGRPEQYF.

This clone was counted only a few times. The chain employs TRBV2 and TRBJ1-1, with D perhaps matching TRBD1 (5 bases). This CDR3 is built from 13 residues. Trimming removed 6 bases at V and 4 bases at J, with 12 bases between. CDR1 and CDR2 (germline): SNHLY, FYNNEI. CDR3 in DNA: TGTGCCAGCAGCACCGGGGCTGGCACTGAAGCTTTCTTT. It translates to CASSTGAGTEAFF. Drawing the rest from reference TRBV2 and TRBJ1-1, the complete variable domain is EPEVTQTPSHQVTQMGQEVILRCVPISNHLYFYWYRQILGQKVEFLVSFYNNEISEKSEIFDDQFSVERPDGSNFTLKIRSTKLEDSAMYFCASSTGAGTEAFFGQGTRLTVV.

CDR3 in DNA: TGCGCCAGCAGCCGCGTCAGGGACCCCTATGGCTACACCTTC. Translated, it gives CASSRVRDPYGYTF. The chain couples TRBV4-1 to TRBJ1-2; D perhaps matches TRBD1 (5 bases). Deletions cut 4 bases from V and 4 bases from J, with 13 bases between. CDR3 length: 14 residues. CDR1 and CDR2 (germline): MGHRA, YSYEKL.

The chain has TRBV19 and TRBJ2-2; TRBD1 agrees at 8 bases. The CDR3 consists of 14 residues. Germline CDR1 LNHDA, CDR2 SQIVND (reference sequence). J was trimmed by 5 bases and V by 10 bases; bases with no gene match: 9. The CDR3 loop reads CATRDRSWTGELFF. For the CDR3, the DNA is TGTGCCACCCGGGACAGGTCGTGGACCGGGGAGCTGTTTTTT. The full variable domain, rest sourced from reference TRBV19 and TRBJ2-2, is DGGITQSPKYLFRKEGQNVTLSCEQNLNHDAMYWYRQDPGQGLRLIYYSQIVNDFQKGDIAEGYSVSREKKESFPLTVTSAQKNPTAFYLCATRDRSWTGELFFGEGSRLTVL.

This chain connects TRBV6-6 to TRBJ1-5; a weak D match, TRBD1 (6 bases). The V end was cut by 2 bases, the J end by 3 bases, with 11 bases between. The germline gives CDR1 MNHNY, CDR2 SVGAGI (reference sequence). This CDR3 has 15 residues. In nucleotides, the CDR3 is TGTGCCAGCAGTTACGCGGCAGGGGACAATCAGCCCCAGCATTTT. Encoded protein: CASSYAAGDNQPQHF.

This clone came up a few times. The chain combines TRBV11-2 with TRBJ1-2; D is undetermined. The CDR3 totals 11 residues. Germline assignment: CDR1 SGHAT and CDR2 FQNNGV. The V gene lost 10 bases and the J gene lost 1 base, with 7 bases spanning the gap. The CDR3 region is CATGDNYGYTF. The CDR3, as DNA: TGTGCCACCGGAGATAACTATGGCTACACCTTC.

This clone was seen only a few times. J is TRBJ1-5 and V is TRBV7-2, with D tentatively TRBD1 (5 bases). Germline-derived CDR1 and CDR2 are SGHTA and FQGNSA. CDR3 size: 15 residues. V was cut by 7 bases and J by 4 bases, with 17 bases left in between. The CDR3 region has the DNA TGTGCCAGCACCTCTGGGGCAGCCGGAAATCAGCCCCAGCATTTT. Amino acids: CASTSGAAGNQPQHF.